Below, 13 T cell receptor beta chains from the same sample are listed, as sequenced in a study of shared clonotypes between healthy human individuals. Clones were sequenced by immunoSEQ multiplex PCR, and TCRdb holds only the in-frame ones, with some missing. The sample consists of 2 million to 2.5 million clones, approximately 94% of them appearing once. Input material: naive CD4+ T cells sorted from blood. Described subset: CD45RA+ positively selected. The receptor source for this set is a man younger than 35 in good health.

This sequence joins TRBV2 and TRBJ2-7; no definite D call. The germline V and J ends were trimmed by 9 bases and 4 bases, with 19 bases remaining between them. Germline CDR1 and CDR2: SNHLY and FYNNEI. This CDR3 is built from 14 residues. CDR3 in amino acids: CASTHNSGLYEQYF. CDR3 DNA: TGTGCCAGTACTCATAACAGTGGCCTATACGAGCAGTACTTC.

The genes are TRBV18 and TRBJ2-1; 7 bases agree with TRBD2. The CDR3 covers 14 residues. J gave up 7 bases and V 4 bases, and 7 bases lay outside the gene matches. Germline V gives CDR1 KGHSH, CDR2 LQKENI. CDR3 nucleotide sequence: TGTGCCAGCTCACTGAGACTAGCAGGGAATGAGCAGTTCTTC. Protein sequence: CASSLRLAGNEQFF.

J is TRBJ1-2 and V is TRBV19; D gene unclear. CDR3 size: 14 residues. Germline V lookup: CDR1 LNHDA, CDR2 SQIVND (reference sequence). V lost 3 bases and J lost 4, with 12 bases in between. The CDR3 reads CASSIAPYLYGYTF. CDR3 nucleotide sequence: TGTGCCAGTAGTATCGCACCTTACCTCTATGGCTACACCTTC.

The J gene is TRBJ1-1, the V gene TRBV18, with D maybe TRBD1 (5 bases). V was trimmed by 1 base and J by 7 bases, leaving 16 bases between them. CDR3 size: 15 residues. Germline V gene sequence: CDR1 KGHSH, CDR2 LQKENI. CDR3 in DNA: TGTGCCAGCTCACCACACCCTCCAGGGTTAGGTGAAGCTTTCTTT. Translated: CASSPHPPGLGEAFF.

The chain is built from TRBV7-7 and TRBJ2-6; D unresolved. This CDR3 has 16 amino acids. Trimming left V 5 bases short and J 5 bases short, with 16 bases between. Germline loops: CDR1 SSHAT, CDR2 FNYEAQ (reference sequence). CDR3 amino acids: CASSKRPQSRANVLTF. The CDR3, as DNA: TGTGCCAGCAGCAAGAGGCCACAAAGTCGGGCCAACGTCCTGACTTTC.

The CDR3 is CASRSGQGVNQPQHF. The CDR3 coding sequence is TGTGCCAGCAGATCGGGACAGGGAGTGAATCAGCCCCAGCATTTT. The chain is built from TRBV28 and TRBJ1-5; 9 nucleotides line up with TRBD1. V shed 6 bases, J shed 4 bases, and the junction held 7 bases outside the gene matches. Germline V lookup: CDR1 MDHEN, CDR2 SYDVKM. This CDR3 has 15 residues. Together with reference TRBV28 and TRBJ1-5, the CDR3 gives the full variable domain: DVKVTQSSRYLVKRTGEKVFLECVQDMDHENMFWYRQDPGLGLRLIYFSYDVKMKEKGDIPEGYSVSREKKERFSLILESASTNQTSMYLCASRSGQGVNQPQHFGDGTRLSIL.

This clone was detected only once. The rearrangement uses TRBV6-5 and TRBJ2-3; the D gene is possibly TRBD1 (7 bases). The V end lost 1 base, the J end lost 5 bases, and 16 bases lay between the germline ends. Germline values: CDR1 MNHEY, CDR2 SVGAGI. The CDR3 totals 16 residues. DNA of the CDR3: TGTGCCAGCAGTTACTTATCAGGCCAGGGGGGAGATACGCAGTATTTT. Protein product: CASSYLSGQGGDTQYF.

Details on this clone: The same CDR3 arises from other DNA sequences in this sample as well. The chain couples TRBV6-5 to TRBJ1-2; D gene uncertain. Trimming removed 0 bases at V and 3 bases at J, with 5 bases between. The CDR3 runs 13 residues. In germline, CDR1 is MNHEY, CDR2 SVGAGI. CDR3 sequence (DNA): TGTGCCAGCAGTTACTCGACGGACTATGGCTACACCTTC. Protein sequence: CASSYSTDYGYTF.

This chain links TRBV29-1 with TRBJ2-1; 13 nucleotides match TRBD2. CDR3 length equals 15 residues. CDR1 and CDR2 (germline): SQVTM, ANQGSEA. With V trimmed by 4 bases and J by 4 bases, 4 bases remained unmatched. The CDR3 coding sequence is TGCAGCGTTGCGGGACTAGCGGGGCCTTACAATGAGCAGTTCTTC. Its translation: CSVAGLAGPYNEQFF.

CDR3 sequence: CASSGTGVFGAGELFF. The CDR3 DNA is TGTGCCAGTTCCGGGACAGGGGTCTTCGGGGCCGGGGAGCTGTTTTTT. This sequence joins TRBV19 and TRBJ2-2; 10 bases map to TRBD1. Germline loops: CDR1 LNHDA, CDR2 SQIVND (reference sequence). This CDR3 is 16 amino acids long. V shed 8 bases, J shed 6 bases, and the junction held 12 bases outside the gene matches. Looking up the rest from reference TRBV19 and TRBJ2-2 gives the full variable domain: DGGITQSPKYLFRKEGQNVTLSCEQNLNHDAMYWYRQDPGQGLRLIYYSQIVNDFQKGDIAEGYSVSREKKESFPLTVTSAQKNPTAFYLCASSGTGVFGAGELFFGEGSRLTVL.

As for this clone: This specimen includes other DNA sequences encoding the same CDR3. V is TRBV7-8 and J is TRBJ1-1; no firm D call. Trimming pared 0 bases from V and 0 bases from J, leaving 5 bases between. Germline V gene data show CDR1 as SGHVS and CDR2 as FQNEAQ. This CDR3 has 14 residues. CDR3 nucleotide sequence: TGTGCCAGCAGCTTAGCAGAGATGAACACTGAAGCTTTCTTT. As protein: CASSLAEMNTEAFF. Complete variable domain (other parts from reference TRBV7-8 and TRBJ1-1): GAGVSQSPRYKVAKRGQDVALRCDPISGHVSLFWYQQALGQGPEFLTYFQNEAQLDKSGLPSDRFFAERPEGSVSTLKIQRTQQEDSAVYLCASSLAEMNTEAFFGQGTRLTVV.

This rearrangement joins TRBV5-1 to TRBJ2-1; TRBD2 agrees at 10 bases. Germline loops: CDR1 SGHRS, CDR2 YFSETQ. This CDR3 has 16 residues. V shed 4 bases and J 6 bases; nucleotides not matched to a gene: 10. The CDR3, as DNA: TGCGCCAGCAGCCCCGGAAGCGGGGGGGCGGGCAATGAGCAGTTCTTC. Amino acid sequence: CASSPGSGGAGNEQFF.

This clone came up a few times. CDR3 DNA: TGTGCCAGCAGTTCCCGACAGGCCCTGGAGCAGTACTTC. It encodes CASSSRQALEQYF. The chain carries TRBV2 and TRBJ2-7; D is perhaps TRBD1 (6 bases). Germline V gene sequence: CDR1 SNHLY, CDR2 FYNNEI. V gave up 5 bases and J gave up 7 bases, with 15 bases separating them. The CDR3 is 13 amino acids.